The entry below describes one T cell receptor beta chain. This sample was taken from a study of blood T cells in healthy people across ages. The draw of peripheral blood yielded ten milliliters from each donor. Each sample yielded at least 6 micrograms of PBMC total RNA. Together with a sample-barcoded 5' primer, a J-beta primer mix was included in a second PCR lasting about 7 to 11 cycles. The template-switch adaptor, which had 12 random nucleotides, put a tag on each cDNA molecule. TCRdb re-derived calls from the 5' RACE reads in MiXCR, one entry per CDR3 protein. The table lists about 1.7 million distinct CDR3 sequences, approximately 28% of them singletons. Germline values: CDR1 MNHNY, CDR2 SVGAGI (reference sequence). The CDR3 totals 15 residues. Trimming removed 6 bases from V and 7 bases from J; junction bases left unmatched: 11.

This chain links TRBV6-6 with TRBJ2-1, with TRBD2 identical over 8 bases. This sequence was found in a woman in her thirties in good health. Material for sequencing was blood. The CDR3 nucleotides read TGTGCCAGCAGCCCCGGGGTAGCGGGGTTGAATGAGCAGTTCTTC. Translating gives CASSPGVAGLNEQFF.